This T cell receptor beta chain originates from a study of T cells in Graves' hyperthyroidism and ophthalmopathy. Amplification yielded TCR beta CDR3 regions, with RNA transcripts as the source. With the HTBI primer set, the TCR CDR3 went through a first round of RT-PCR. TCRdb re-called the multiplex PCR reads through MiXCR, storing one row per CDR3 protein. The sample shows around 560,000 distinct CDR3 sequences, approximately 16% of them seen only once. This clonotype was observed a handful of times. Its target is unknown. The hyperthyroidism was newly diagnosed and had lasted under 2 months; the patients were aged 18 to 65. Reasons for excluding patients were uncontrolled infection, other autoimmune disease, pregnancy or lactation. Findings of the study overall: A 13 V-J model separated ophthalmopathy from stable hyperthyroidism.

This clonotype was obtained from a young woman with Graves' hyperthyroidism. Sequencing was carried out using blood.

CDR3 sequence (DNA): TGTGCCAGCAGTAAGCAGGGGAGCGATTCACCCCTCCACTTT. It is translated as CASSKQGSDSPLHF. The chain couples TRBV27 to TRBJ1-6; possibly TRBD1 for D (6 bases). V was shortened by 5 bases and J by 8 bases, with 13 bases between the two germline ends. The CDR3 spans 14 residues. Germline values: CDR1 MNHEY, CDR2 SMNVEV (reference sequence).